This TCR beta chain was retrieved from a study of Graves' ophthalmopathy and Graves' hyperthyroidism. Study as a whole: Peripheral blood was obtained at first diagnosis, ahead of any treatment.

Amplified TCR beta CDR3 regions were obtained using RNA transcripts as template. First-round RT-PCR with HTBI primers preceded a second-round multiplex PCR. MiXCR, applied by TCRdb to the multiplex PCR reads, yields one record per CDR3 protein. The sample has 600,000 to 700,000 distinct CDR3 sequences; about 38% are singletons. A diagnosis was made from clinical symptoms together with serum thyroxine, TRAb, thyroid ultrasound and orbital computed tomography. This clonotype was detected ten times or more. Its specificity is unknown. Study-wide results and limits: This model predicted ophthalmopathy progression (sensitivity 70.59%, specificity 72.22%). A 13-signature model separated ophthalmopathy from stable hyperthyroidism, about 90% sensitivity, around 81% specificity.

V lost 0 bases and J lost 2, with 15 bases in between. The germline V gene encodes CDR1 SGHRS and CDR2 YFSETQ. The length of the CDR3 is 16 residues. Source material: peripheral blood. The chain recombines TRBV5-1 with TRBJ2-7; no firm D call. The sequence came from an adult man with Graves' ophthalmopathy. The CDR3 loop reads CASSLASAGEPYEQYF. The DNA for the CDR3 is TGCGCCAGCAGCTTGGCTTCGGCTGGCGAGCCCTACGAGCAGTACTTC.